One sample yielded the 5 T cell receptor beta chains listed below, sequenced in a study of early T cells in non-severe SARS-CoV-2 infection. Using its own MiXCR run on the 5' RACE reads, TCRdb lists one record per CDR3 protein. The data contain about 30,000 distinct CDR3 sequences, 5.7% of them singletons. Sequenced sample: whole blood. The receptors were sampled from an adult who was a healthcare worker with PCR-confirmed SARS-CoV-2 infection or an uninfected control (not recorded which).

This clonotype was seen ten or more times. V gene TRBV7-8 combines with J gene TRBJ1-4; D gene ambiguous. V dropped 1 base and J dropped 7 bases, with 13 bases sitting between them. There are 15 residues in the CDR3. The V gene's germline CDR1 is SGHVS and CDR2 FQNEAQ. This CDR3 reads CASSLETGLGEKLFF. The CDR3 DNA reads as TGTGCCAGCAGCTTAGAGACTGGGTTGGGTGAAAAACTGTTTTTT.

This clonotype was counted only a few times. This rearrangement joins TRBV15 to TRBJ1-3; no firm D call. V gave up 8 bases and J gave up 1 base, with 6 bases separating them. The V gene's germline CDR1 is LNHNV and CDR2 YYDKDF (reference sequence). This CDR3 has 12 residues. CDR3: CATGDSGNTIYF. The CDR3 DNA reads TGTGCCACCGGGGATTCTGGAAACACCATATATTTT.

This clonotype was detected many times. The J gene is TRBJ1-4, the V gene TRBV9; D possibly corresponds to TRBD1 (6 bases). The germline CDR1 and CDR2 sequences are SGDLS and YYNGEE. V was shortened by 3 bases and J by 4 bases, with 19 bases between the two germline ends. The CDR3 spans 17 residues. The CDR3 spells CASSGGGTSPLNEKLFF. The CDR3 DNA reads TGTGCCAGCAGCGGAGGGGGGACTTCCCCCCTTAATGAAAAACTGTTTTTT.

The sample holds many counts of this clonotype. This chain joins TRBV12-3 or TRBV12-4 and TRBJ2-3; TRBD1 matches at 7 bases. V lost 6 bases, J lost 2 bases, and 8 bases stayed unmatched. CDR3 size: 15 residues. The DNA for the CDR3 is TGTGCCAGCAGCTACAGGGGACATAACACAGATACGCAGTATTTT. Translated: CASSYRGHNTDTQYF.

The chain carries TRBV28 and TRBJ1-6; TRBD1 is a possible D gene (5 bases). V was trimmed by 4 bases and J by 0 bases, leaving 13 bases between them. The CDR3 totals 17 residues. Germline assignment: CDR1 MDHEN and CDR2 SYDVKM. CDR3 sequence reads: CASSSVGESSYNSPLHF. As DNA, the CDR3 is TGTGCCAGCAGTTCAGTAGGGGAAAGCTCCTATAATTCACCCCTCCACTTT.